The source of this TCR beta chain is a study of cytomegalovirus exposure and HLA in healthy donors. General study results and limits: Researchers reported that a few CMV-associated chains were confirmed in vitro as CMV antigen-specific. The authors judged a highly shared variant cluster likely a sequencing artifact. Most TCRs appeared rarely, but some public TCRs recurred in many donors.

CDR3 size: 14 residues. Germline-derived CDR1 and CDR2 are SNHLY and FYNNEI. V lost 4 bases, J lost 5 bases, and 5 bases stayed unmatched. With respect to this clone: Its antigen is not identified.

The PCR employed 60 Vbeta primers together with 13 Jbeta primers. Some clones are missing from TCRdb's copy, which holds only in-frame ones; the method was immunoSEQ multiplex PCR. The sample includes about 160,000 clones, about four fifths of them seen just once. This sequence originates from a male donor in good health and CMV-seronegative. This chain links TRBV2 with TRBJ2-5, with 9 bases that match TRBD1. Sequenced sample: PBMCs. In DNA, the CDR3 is TGTGCCAGCAGTGTAGGGGGGACAGGGGAGACCCAGTACTTC. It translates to CASSVGGTGETQYF.